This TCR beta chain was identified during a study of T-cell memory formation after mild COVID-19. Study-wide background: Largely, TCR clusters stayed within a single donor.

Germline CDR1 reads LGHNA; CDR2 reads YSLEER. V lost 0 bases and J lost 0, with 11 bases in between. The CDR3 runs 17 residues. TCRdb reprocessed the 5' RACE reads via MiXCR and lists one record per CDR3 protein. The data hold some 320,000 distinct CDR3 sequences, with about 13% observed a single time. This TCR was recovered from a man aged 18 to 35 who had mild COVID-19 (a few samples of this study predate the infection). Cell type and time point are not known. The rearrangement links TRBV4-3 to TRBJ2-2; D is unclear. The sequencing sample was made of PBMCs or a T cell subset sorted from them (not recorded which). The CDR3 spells CASSQDVRSANTGELFF. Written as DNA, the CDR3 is TGCGCCAGCAGCCAAGATGTGAGGAGCGCGAACACCGGGGAGCTGTTTTTT.